Following are 28 T cell receptor beta chains from one sample sequenced in a study of blood T cells in healthy people across ages. A second PCR of 7 to 11 cycles used a sample-barcoded 5' primer and a J-beta primer mix. Via MiXCR, TCRdb re-called the 5' RACE reads, giving one row per CDR3 protein. Of 780,000 or so distinct CDR3 sequences listed, 56% are singletons. Sequencing was done on a sample of blood. The receptors stem from a man aged 35 to 55 in good health.

A note on this clonotype: A read error may produce the germline difference seen at one junction end. This chain joins TRBV7-9 and TRBJ2-3; 8 bases match TRBD2. Looked up from germline, CDR1 is SEHNR and CDR2 is FQNEAQ (reference sequence). This CDR3 has 14 amino acids. CDR3 sequence (DNA): TGTGCCAGCGGGGCTAGCGGGCACACAGATGCGCAGTATTTT. It codes for CASGASGHTDAQYF.

This chain uses TRBV7-2 with TRBJ2-2, with 10 positions matching TRBD2. Unmatched junction bases numbered 12, after V lost 4 bases and J lost 4 bases. The germline V gene has CDR1 SGHTA and CDR2 FQGNSA. This CDR3 has 18 residues. The CDR3: CASSSQARLAGATGELFF. The DNA of the CDR3 is TGTGCCAGCAGCTCCCAAGCCCGCCTAGCGGGAGCCACCGGGGAGCTGTTTTTT.

The chain uses TRBV29-1 and TRBJ2-7; 7 nucleotides line up with TRBD2. Germline CDR1 SQVTM, CDR2 ANQGSEA. The CDR3 covers 11 residues. CDR3 bases: TGCACGGTGGGGGGGTCAGGGGAGCAGTACTTC. Its protein product is CTVGGSGEQYF.

The rearrangement links TRBV11-2 to TRBJ2-5; 8 bases are a match to TRBD2. The end of the DNA aligns better with TRBJ2-7, so the J call may be wrong. The CDR3 length is 15 residues. In germline, CDR1 is SGHAT, CDR2 FQNNGV. Written as DNA, the CDR3 is TGTGCCAGCAGCTTAGGAATAGCGGGAATCGACGAGCAGTACTTC. It yields the protein CASSLGIAGIDEQYF.

V usage is TRBV7-9 and J usage is TRBJ1-1; the D gene is possibly TRBD1 (5 bases). CDR3 length: 15 residues. V lost 3 bases and J lost 1, with 12 bases in between. Germline CDR1 and CDR2: SEHNR and FQNEAQ (reference sequence). Written as DNA, the CDR3 is TGTGCCAGCAGCTTTGAACAGGCGGGGAACACTGAAGCTTTCTTT. Its protein product is CASSFEQAGNTEAFF.

The chain joins TRBV2 to TRBJ1-2, with TRBD1 matching over 7 bases. With V trimmed by 6 bases and J by 4 bases, 5 bases remained unmatched. This CDR3 region has 13 residues. Germline lookup yields CDR1 SNHLY and CDR2 FYNNEI. The CDR3, as DNA: TGTGCCAGCAGCGATGGACAGGCCTATGGCTACACCTTC. Translation gives CASSDGQAYGYTF.

V is TRBV15 and J is TRBJ2-1, with TRBD1 identical over 7 bases. The J call may be mistaken, given a closer DNA end match to TRBJ2-7. The CDR3 contains 16 residues. Germline V gene lookup returns CDR1 LNHNV and CDR2 YYDKDF (reference sequence). The CDR3 sequence is CATSRGRTGVSYEQYF. CDR3 nucleotide sequence: TGTGCCACCAGCAGAGGTAGAACAGGGGTCTCCTACGAGCAGTACTTC.

The chain couples TRBV27 to TRBJ2-5; TRBD2 is a possible D gene (5 bases). CDR3 length: 13 amino acids. Germline V gene sequence: CDR1 MNHEY, CDR2 SMNVEV (reference sequence). Trimming pared 8 bases from V and 5 bases from J, leaving 15 bases between. CDR3 amino acids: CASGQLGIETQYF. CDR3 nucleotide sequence: TGTGCCAGCGGCCAACTAGGGATCGAGACCCAGTACTTC.

This clonotype was seen ten or more times. This chain uses TRBV20-1 with TRBJ1-6; possibly TRBD1 for D (5 bases). The CDR3 totals 12 residues. Trimming pared 2 bases from V and 7 bases from J, leaving 6 bases between. Germline lookup yields CDR1 DFQATT and CDR2 SNEGSKA (reference sequence). The CDR3 here is CSARRQNSPLHF. CDR3 nucleotide sequence: TGCAGTGCTAGAAGACAGAATTCACCCCTCCACTTT.

CDR3 in DNA: TGTGCCAGCTTCGGACGGGGGACCTACAATGAGCAGTTCTTC. Its protein is CASFGRGTYNEQFF. The chain recombines TRBV28 with TRBJ2-1, with D tentatively TRBD2 (6 bases). V was shortened by 8 bases and J by 2 bases, with 13 bases between the two germline ends. Germline V gene sequence: CDR1 MDHEN, CDR2 SYDVKM. The CDR3 covers 14 residues.

The rearrangement joins TRBV5-1 to TRBJ2-1, with 8 bases matching TRBD2. This CDR3 comprises 15 residues. The junction had 4 bases not matched to a gene; V was cut back by 1 base and J by 4 bases. Per the germline V gene, CDR1 is SGHRS and CDR2 is YFSETQ. The CDR3, as DNA: TGCGCCAGCAGCTTGAACGAGCGGGAGTACAATGAGCAGTTCTTC. This gives the protein CASSLNEREYNEQFF. Filled out from reference TRBV5-1 and TRBJ2-1, the complete variable domain reads KAGVTQTPRYLIKTRGQQVTLSCSPISGHRSVSWYQQTPGQGLQFLFEYFSETQRNKGNFPGRFSGRQFSNSRSEMNVSTLELGDSALYLCASSLNEREYNEQFFGPGTRLTVL.

The rearrangement joins TRBV6-5 to TRBJ2-1; either TRBD1 or TRBD2 may fit D (5 bases each). V was shortened by 6 bases and J by 3 bases, with 15 bases between the two germline ends. CDR1 is MNHEY, CDR2 SVGAGI, per germline. The CDR3 is 15 residues long. Here the CDR3 reads CASSRVPGLYNEQFF. CDR3 sequence (DNA): TGTGCCAGCAGCCGGGTCCCGGGGCTCTACAATGAGCAGTTCTTC.

This clonotype has a handful of counts. V gene TRBV20-1 combines with J gene TRBJ1-6; D possibly corresponds to TRBD1 (6 bases). The CDR3 contains 15 residues. The germline CDR1 and CDR2 sequences are DFQATT and SNEGSKA (reference sequence). V lost 4 bases and J lost 16, with 26 bases in between. As DNA, the CDR3 is TGCAGTGCTACCATCGGAGGGACAACTTATTCTACACTCCACTTT. This gives the protein CSATIGGTTYSTLHF.

The gene calls are TRBV5-1 and TRBJ2-5, with D unresolved. The CDR3 is made up of 13 amino acids. V lost 5 bases and J lost 3, with 11 bases in between. In germline, CDR1 is SGHRS, CDR2 YFSETQ. CDR3 sequence: CASRELIEETQYF. As DNA, the CDR3 is TGCGCCAGCAGAGAGCTGATCGAAGAGACCCAGTACTTC. Complete variable domain (other parts from reference TRBV5-1 and TRBJ2-5): KAGVTQTPRYLIKTRGQQVTLSCSPISGHRSVSWYQQTPGQGLQFLFEYFSETQRNKGNFPGRFSGRQFSNSRSEMNVSTLELGDSALYLCASRELIEETQYFGPGTRLLVL.

The CDR3 DNA follows: TGTGCCAGCAGCGTAAGGAGGGCCGGCTACAATGAGCAGTTCTTC. Translation gives CASSVRRAGYNEQFF. The V call is TRBV9, the J call TRBJ2-1, with D possibly being TRBD2 (6 bases). Germline-derived CDR1 and CDR2 are SGDLS and YYNGEE. This CDR3 region has 15 residues. The V end was cut by 1 base, the J end by 3 bases, with 11 bases between.

In this sample, this clonotype turned up a few times. The chain combines TRBV5-1 with TRBJ2-7, with D unresolved. Germline CDR1 and CDR2: SGHRS and YFSETQ. This CDR3 spans 16 amino acids. Trimming took 2 bases from V and 2 from J, leaving 17 bases between them. The CDR3 sequence: CASSFGFARITYEQYF. The CDR3 DNA is TGCGCCAGCAGCTTTGGGTTTGCCAGGATCACCTACGAGCAGTACTTC.

This rearrangement joins TRBV5-1 to TRBJ2-5; 7 bases map to TRBD1. This CDR3 contains 14 residues. After removal of 3 bases from V and 5 bases from J, the junction contained 7 bases not matched to a gene. Germline CDR1 reads SGHRS; CDR2 reads YFSETQ. As DNA, the CDR3 is TGCGCCAGCAGCTCCGGGACAGCATACGAGACCCAGTACTTC. Encoded protein: CASSSGTAYETQYF.

This clonotype was counted only a few times. This rearrangement joins TRBV29-1 to TRBJ2-3; 8 bases fit TRBD2. V lost 4 bases to trimming and J lost 5 bases; unmatched junction nucleotides: 8. The CDR3 runs 14 residues. The germline gives CDR1 SQVTM, CDR2 ANQGSEA. Written as DNA, the CDR3 is TGCAGCGTTGTACCGGGGGGGGCCGGAGATACGCAGTATTTT. It encodes CSVVPGGAGDTQYF.

CDR3 amino acids: CASYRGGGSTEAFF. The CDR3 region has the DNA TGTGCCAGCTACCGGGGCGGAGGGAGTACTGAAGCTTTCTTT. The gene calls are TRBV7-9 and TRBJ1-1, with TRBD1 as a possible D gene (5 bases). CDR1 SEHNR and CDR2 FQNEAQ come from the germline V gene (reference sequence). Deletions cut 8 bases from V and 5 bases from J, with 18 bases between. The CDR3 is 14 amino acids. Drawing the rest from reference TRBV7-9 and TRBJ1-1, the complete variable domain is DTGVSQNPRHKITKRGQNVTFRCDPISEHNRLYWYRQTLGQGPEFLTYFQNEAQLEKSRLLSDRFSAERPKGSFSTLEIQRTEQGDSAMYLCASYRGGGSTEAFFGQGTRLTVV.

The rearrangement joins TRBV25-1 to TRBJ1-2; D not resolved. The germline V gene encodes CDR1 MGHDK and CDR2 SYGVNS. The V and J ends lost 3 bases and 8 bases respectively, with 10 bases between them. The CDR3 has 12 residues. The CDR3 here is CASSDLDGGYTF. The CDR3 nucleotides are TGTGCCAGCAGTGATTTAGACGGGGGCTACACCTTC.

V and J are TRBV27 and TRBJ1-5; a possible D gene is TRBD1 (6 bases). With 7 bases removed from V and 3 bases from J, the gap between germline ends came to 10 bases. CDR3 length: 13 amino acids. Germline V gene sequence: CDR1 MNHEY, CDR2 SMNVEV (reference sequence). DNA of the CDR3: TGTGCCAGCACGGGGGGCGACAATCAGCCCCAGCATTTT. This sequence encodes CASTGGDNQPQHF.

The rearrangement links TRBV18 to TRBJ2-6; perhaps TRBD1 as D (6 bases). V was clipped by 6 bases and J by 0 bases, with 12 bases between them. Germline V gives CDR1 KGHSH, CDR2 LQKENI. The CDR3 totals 16 residues. CDR3 amino acids: CASSPRDNSGANVLTF. The CDR3 DNA reads TGTGCCAGCTCGCCTCGGGACAACTCTGGGGCCAACGTCCTGACTTTC.

The rearrangement links TRBV5-5 to TRBJ1-1; no reliable D call. The CDR3 runs to 15 residues. Trimming took 0 bases from V and 4 from J, leaving 13 bases between them. Germline CDR1 SGHKS, CDR2 YYEKEE (reference sequence). In nucleotides, the CDR3 is TGTGCCAGCAGCTTGGGACCCACACCGAGCACTGAAGCTTTCTTT. This encodes CASSLGPTPSTEAFF.

J is TRBJ2-1 and V is TRBV20-1; maybe TRBD2 (6 bases). Trimming pared 4 bases from V and 2 bases from J, leaving 18 bases between. CDR3 size: 16 residues. CDR1 is DFQATT, CDR2 SNEGSKA, per germline (reference sequence). DNA of the CDR3: TGCAGTGCTACCCATAGCGGAGAAGGGCCCTACAATGAGCAGTTCTTC. Its protein is CSATHSGEGPYNEQFF.

V gene TRBV18 combines with J gene TRBJ2-5, with D unresolved. Germline V CDR1 and CDR2: KGHSH, LQKENI. This CDR3 is built from 14 residues. V lost 11 bases and J lost 2, with 18 bases in between. CDR3 amino acids: CASPRASIQETQYF. CDR3 nucleotides: TGTGCCTCACCAAGGGCCTCGATTCAAGAGACCCAGTACTTC.

The sample holds a few counts of this clonotype. The chain is built from TRBV20-1 and TRBJ2-3, with 7 bases aligning to TRBD1. After removal of 1 base from V and 0 bases from J, the junction contained 1 base not matched to a gene. Germline V gives CDR1 DFQATT, CDR2 SNEGSKA (reference sequence). The CDR3 has 14 residues. CDR3 in DNA: TGCAGTGCTAGAGGACAGGGCAGCACAGATACGCAGTATTTT. Translated: CSARGQGSTDTQYF.

This chain joins TRBV20-1 and TRBJ2-1, with D possibly TRBD2 on 5 matching bases. The germline CDR1 and CDR2 sequences are DFQATT and SNEGSKA (reference sequence). V lost 5 bases and J lost 6, with 8 bases in between. This CDR3 is built from 11 residues. The CDR3, as DNA: TGCAGTGCTGATAGCGTCAATGAGCAGTTCTTC. Its translation is CSADSVNEQFF.

This clonotype was detected many times. In nucleotides, the CDR3 is TGTGCCAGCAGCGGAACAGGGCAAGAGACCCAGTACTTC. This translates into CASSGTGQETQYF. The V gene is TRBV7-2, the J gene TRBJ2-5; maybe TRBD1 (6 bases). The CDR3 totals 13 residues. Per the germline V gene, CDR1 is SGHTA and CDR2 is FQGNSA. V was shortened by 5 bases and J by 2 bases, with 9 bases between the two germline ends.